The 10 T cell receptor beta chains given below trace back to one sample, sequenced in a study of blood T cell repertoires in COVID-19 (dated by TCRdb to the early 2020s). The library was generated by the immunoSEQ multiplex PCR assay. Held by TCRdb, this immuneACCESS table contains in-frame sequences only and omits some clones. Under half of the omission traces to an unresolved V gene where checked; the cause of the rest is unknown. The sample yields a few hundred thousand clones; about 92% were counted once. The top ten clonotypes cover around 18% of the sample. The sequencing input was PBMCs or T cells enriched from blood (not recorded which). These receptors were obtained from a young woman who had recovered from COVID-19.

The sample holds a few counts of this clone. This chain links TRBV7-9 with TRBJ2-7; 8 bases map to TRBD1. The CDR3 spans 15 residues. Trimming took 5 bases from V and 5 from J; bases not matched to a gene: 11. Germline-derived CDR1 and CDR2 are SEHNR and FQNEAQ (reference sequence). CDR3 sequence: CASSRSRGLVNEQYF. In nucleotides, the CDR3 is TGTGCCAGCAGCCGGTCCAGGGGGCTTGTGAACGAGCAGTACTTC.

This clone came up once. This chain uses TRBV6-6 with TRBJ2-7, with a tentative D call TRBD2 (5 bases). Germline V gene data show CDR1 as MNHNY and CDR2 as SVGAGI (reference sequence). V lost 0 bases, J lost 2 bases, and 8 bases lay in between. The CDR3 has 14 residues. CDR3: CASSYSRGTYEQYF. The CDR3 coding sequence is TGTGCCAGCAGTTACTCGAGAGGGACCTACGAGCAGTACTTC.

V gene TRBV27 combines with J gene TRBJ2-7, with 9 bases fitting TRBD1. The ends lost 5 bases at V and 2 bases at J; junction bases unmatched: 4. Per germline, CDR1 MNHEY and CDR2 SMNVEV (reference sequence). The CDR3 runs 14 residues. The CDR3 sequence is CASSPRTGAYEQYF. CDR3 in DNA: TGTGCCAGCAGTCCAAGGACAGGGGCCTACGAGCAGTACTTC.

This clone was recorded once. The rearrangement links TRBV6-6 to TRBJ2-5; D remains ambiguous. V lost 2 bases to trimming and J lost 5 bases, with 12 bases between them. CDR1 is MNHNY and CDR2 is SVGAGI in the germline V gene (reference sequence). CDR3 length: 14 residues. CDR3 nucleotides: TGTGCCAGCAGTTACCCCCAGTTGAGGGAGACCCAGTACTTC. This codes for CASSYPQLRETQYF.

V is TRBV28 and J is TRBJ1-2; 7 nucleotides align to TRBD1. CDR3 length: 12 amino acids. Germline CDR1 is MDHEN and CDR2 is SYDVKM. V was pared by 6 bases and J by 6 bases, with 4 bases of the junction left unmatched. For the CDR3, the DNA is TGTGCCAGCAGGCGAACAGGGGATGGCTACACCTTC. Translation gives CASRRTGDGYTF.

The chain is built from TRBV2 and TRBJ1-6; D unclear. V dropped 7 bases and J dropped 7 bases, with 8 bases sitting between them. This CDR3 region has 12 residues. Germline values: CDR1 SNHLY, CDR2 FYNNEI. Here the CDR3 DNA reads TGTGCCAGCATAAGCGGGAATTCACCCCTCCACTTT. This translates into CASISGNSPLHF.

V gene TRBV6-2 or TRBV6-3 combines with J gene TRBJ2-3, with 10 bases fitting TRBD2. Germline values: CDR1 MNHEY, CDR2 SVGEGT. The CDR3 runs 17 residues. V gave up 6 bases and J gave up 4 bases; unmatched junction bases: 13. DNA of the CDR3: TGTGCCAGCAGACCTAGCGGGAGTACGATAAGAGCAGATACGCAGTATTTT. Protein sequence: CASRPSGSTIRADTQYF.

The CDR3 nucleotides read TGTGCCACCACCAAACCGGGACAGGGCGCTCAGCCCCAGCATTTT. Translated, it gives CATTKPGQGAQPQHF. The chain carries TRBV15 and TRBJ1-5, with 9 bases matching TRBD1. The CDR3 totals 15 residues. V lost 7 bases and J lost 6; bases outside the gene matches: 10. Germline V gives CDR1 LNHNV, CDR2 YYDKDF (reference sequence). The complete variable domain, with remaining parts taken from reference TRBV15 and TRBJ1-5, reads DAMVIQNPRYQVTQFGKPVTLSCSQTLNHNVMYWYQQKSSQAPKLLFHYYDKDFNNEADTPDNFQSRRPNTSFCFLDIRSPGLGDTAMYLCATTKPGQGAQPQHFGDGTRLSIL.

The chain couples TRBV6-1 to TRBJ1-5; unclear D gene. Germline V gene sequence: CDR1 MNHNS, CDR2 SASEGT. This CDR3 spans 15 amino acids. V was cut by 6 bases and J by 0 bases, with 12 bases left in between. This CDR3 reads CASRADYYSNQPQHF. The DNA of the CDR3 is TGTGCCAGCAGGGCAGATTATTATAGCAATCAGCCCCAGCATTTT.

The rearrangement uses TRBV5-1 and TRBJ2-2; 8 bases fit TRBD1. Germline V gene sequence: CDR1 SGHRS, CDR2 YFSETQ. Trimming took 8 bases from V and 6 from J; bases not matched to a gene: 12. The CDR3 has 15 residues. The CDR3 loop reads CASRQQGEWAGELFF. The DNA for the CDR3 is TGCGCCAGTCGACAACAGGGGGAGTGGGCCGGGGAGCTGTTTTTT.